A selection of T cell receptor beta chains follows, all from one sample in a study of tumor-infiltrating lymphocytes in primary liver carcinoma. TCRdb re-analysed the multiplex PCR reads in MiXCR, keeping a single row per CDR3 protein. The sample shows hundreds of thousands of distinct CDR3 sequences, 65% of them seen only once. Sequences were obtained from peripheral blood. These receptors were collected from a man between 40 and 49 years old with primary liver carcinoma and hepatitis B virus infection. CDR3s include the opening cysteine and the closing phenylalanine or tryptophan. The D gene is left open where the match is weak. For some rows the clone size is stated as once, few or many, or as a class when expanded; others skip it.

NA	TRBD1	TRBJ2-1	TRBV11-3	TGTGCTAGCAGCTCTGGACAGGGGAATGAGCATTTCTTC	CASSSGQGNEHFF
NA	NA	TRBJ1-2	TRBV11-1	TGTGCCAGCAGCTTGGTCTGTAACTATGGCTACACATTC	CASSLVCNYGYTF
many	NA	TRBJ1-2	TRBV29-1	TGCAGCGTTGATGGGTCAAGAGACGGCTACACCTTC	CSVDGSRDGYTF
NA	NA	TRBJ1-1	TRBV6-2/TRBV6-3	TGTGCCAGCAGTACACCTTTGACGGGGCACACTGAAGCTTTCTTT	CASSTPLTGHTEAFF
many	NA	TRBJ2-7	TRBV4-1	TGCGCCAGCAGCTCGCGCACCAGCGGCCCAGGGTACGAGCAGTACTTC	CASSSRTSGPGYEQYF
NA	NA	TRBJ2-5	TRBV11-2	TGTGCCAGCAGCATGGGGCAAGAGACCAAGTACTTC	CASSMGQETKYF
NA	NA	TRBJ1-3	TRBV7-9	TGTGCCAGCAGCCCCACCAAGTACTCTGGAAACACCACATATTTT	CASSPTKYSGNTTYF
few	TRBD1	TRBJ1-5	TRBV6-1	TGTGCCAGCAGTCTGGACAGGCCCAATCAGCCCCAGCATTTT	CASSLDRPNQPQHF
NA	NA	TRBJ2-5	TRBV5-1	TGCGCCAGCAGCCCCGGGTTCCAAGAGACCCAGTACTTC	CASSPGFQETQYF
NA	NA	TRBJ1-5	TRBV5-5	TGTGGCAGCAGCCTCCCGGGAGGCAATCGGCCCCAGCATTTC	CGSSLPGGNRPQHF
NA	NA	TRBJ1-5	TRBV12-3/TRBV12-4	TGTGTCAGGAGTTTAGACCCGTTTCTCAGGTCTGGGAATCAGCCCCAGCATTTT	CVRSLDPFLRSGNQPQHF
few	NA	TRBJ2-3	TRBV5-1	TGCGCCAGCAGGGAGGGAAGCACAGATACGCAGTATTTT	CASREGSTDTQYF
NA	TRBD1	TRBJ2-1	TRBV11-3	TGTGCCAGCAACTGCGGGACAGGACCCTACAATGAGCAGTTCTTC	CASNCGTGPYNEQFF
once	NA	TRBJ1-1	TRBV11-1	TGTGCCAGCAACTTGGGAAGGGAGGACACTGAAGCTTTCTTT	CASNLGREDTEAFF
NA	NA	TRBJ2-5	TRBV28	TGTGCCAGCGGGCTGGGAGGCCCCCAAGAGACCCCGTACTTC	CASGLGGPQETPYF
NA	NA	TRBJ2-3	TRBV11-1	TGTGCCAGCATTGCGGGAAGGTCGGATACGCGGTATTTT	CASIAGRSDTRYF
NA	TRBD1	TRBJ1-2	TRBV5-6	TGTGCCAGCAGCCTATGGGACAGGGGTACCTATGGCTACACCTTC	CASSLWDRGTYGYTF
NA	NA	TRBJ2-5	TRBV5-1	TGCGCCAGCAGCTTGGATCTTGGGGAGACCCAGTACTTC	CASSLDLGETQYF
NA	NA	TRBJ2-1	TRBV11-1	TGTACCAGCAGCTTCCAGGGACCGCTGGACAATGGGCAGTTCTTC	CTSSFQGPLDNGQFF
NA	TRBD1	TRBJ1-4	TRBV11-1	TGTGTCAGCAGCATCCCTGGGACAGAAAATGAAAAACTGTTTTTT	CVSSIPGTENEKLFF
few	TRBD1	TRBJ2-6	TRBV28	TGTGCCAGCAGTCCTGGACAGGGGAGGTCTGGGGCCAACGTCCTGACTTTC	CASSPGQGRSGANVLTF
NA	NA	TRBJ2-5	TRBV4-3	TGTGCCAGCAGCCTCGCACTGACGATGGAGACCCAGTACTTT	CASSLALTMETQYF
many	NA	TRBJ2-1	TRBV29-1	TGCAGCGTTGAGGCAGGGGTTTTGTACAATGAGCAGTTCTTC	CSVEAGVLYNEQFF
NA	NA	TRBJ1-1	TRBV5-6	TGTGCCAGCTGCCCGAGAGTTCGGGCCATTGAAGCTTTCTTT	CASCPRVRAIEAFF
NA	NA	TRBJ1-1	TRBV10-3	TGTGCCATGAGTGAAGAGAGGAACACTGAAGCTTTCTTT	CAMSEERNTEAFF
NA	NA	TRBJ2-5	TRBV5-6	TGTGCCAGCTGCTTGGGCCAGGGGAAGGAGACCCAGTACTTC	CASCLGQGKETQYF
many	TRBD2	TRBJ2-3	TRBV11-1	TGTGCCAGCAGCTCGAGGGGCAGCGGGACTAGCACAGATACGCAGTATTTT	CASSSRGSGTSTDTQYF
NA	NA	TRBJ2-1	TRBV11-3	TGTGCCAGCAGATCCACCATTTACAATGAGCAGTTCTTC	CASRSTIYNEQFF
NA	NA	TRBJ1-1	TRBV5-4	TGTGCCAGCAGCTTGGAGGGTCGGATGGCTTTCTTT	CASSLEGRMAFF
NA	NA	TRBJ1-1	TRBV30	TGTGCCTGGCACAGGGCTACTGAAGCTTTCTTT	CAWHRATEAFF
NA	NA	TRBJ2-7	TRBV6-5	TGTGCCAGCAGCCTCAATCGACAGGAAGCCTACGAGCTGTACTTC	CASSLNRQEAYELYF
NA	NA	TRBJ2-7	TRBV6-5	TGTGCCAGCAATTACACCGCAGATAGCTCCTACGAGCAGTACTTC	CASNYTADSSYEQYF
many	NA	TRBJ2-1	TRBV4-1	TGCGCCAGCAGCCAAGTCGGGGTGAATGAGCAGTTCTTC	CASSQVGVNEQFF
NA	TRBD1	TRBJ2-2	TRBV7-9	TGTGCCAGCAGGTCCGGGACAGGGACGGACGGGGAGCTGTTTTTT	CASRSGTGTDGELFF
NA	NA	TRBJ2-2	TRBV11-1	TGTGCCAGCAGCCTGGAATTCTACACCGGGGAGCTGTTATTT	CASSLEFYTGELLF
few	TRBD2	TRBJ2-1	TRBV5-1	TGCGCCAGCAGCTTGGCTAGCGGGAGGGATTCCTACAATGAGCAGTTCTTC	CASSLASGRDSYNEQFF
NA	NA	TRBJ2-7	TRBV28	TGTGCCAGCAGTTTCGCTGCGGGAACGTACGAGCAGTACTTC	CASSFAAGTYEQYF
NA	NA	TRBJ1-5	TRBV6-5	TGTGCCAGCAGTTACAGGGAAAGCAGTCAGCCTCAGCTTTTT	CASSYRESSQPQLF
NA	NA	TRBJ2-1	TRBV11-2	TGTGCCAGCAGCCCCACCCGCGGAAGCAATGAACAATTCTTC	CASSPTRGSNEQFF
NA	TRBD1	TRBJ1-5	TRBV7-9	TGTGTCAGCAGTTTAGCAGGGGGCGATCAACCCCAGCATTTT	CVSSLAGGDQPQHF
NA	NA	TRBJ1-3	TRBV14	TGTGGCAGCAGCAATCGGGGGTCCTCCGGAAACACCATATATTTT	CGSSNRGSSGNTIYF